The source of this T cell receptor beta chain is a study of cytomegalovirus exposure and HLA in healthy donors. Looked up from germline, CDR1 is LNHDA and CDR2 is SQIVND (reference sequence). Trimming left V 4 bases short and J 0 bases short, with 10 bases between. This CDR3 region has 15 residues. In regard to this clone: As yet, its antigen is unknown.

The study ran its PCR with 60 Vbeta and 13 Jbeta primers. Clones were sequenced by immunoSEQ multiplex PCR, and TCRdb holds only the in-frame ones, with some missing. The table includes about 180,000 clones, 55% to 75% detected once. Study-level results: Among the sequence variants, a highly shared cluster was likely an artifact of sequencing. In a later analysis, HLA-associated beta chains showed higher expansion and lower generation probabilities than comparable chains. In a later analysis, HLA-C alleles had the fewest associated TCRs, DRB1 alleles the most.

Sample: PBMCs. The sequence came from a human donor in good health. V gene TRBV19 combines with J gene TRBJ1-5; tentatively, D is TRBD1 (6 bases). CDR3 bases: TGTGCCAGTAGTACCAGGGGAAATAGCAATCAGCCCCAGCATTTT. This encodes CASSTRGNSNQPQHF.